The 13 T cell receptor beta chains reported below all come from one sample, sequenced in a study of cytomegalovirus exposure and HLA in healthy donors. The PCR was carried out with 60 Vbeta primers and 13 Jbeta primers. Generated by immunoSEQ multiplex PCR, the TCRdb table keeps only in-frame clones and is missing some. Here the sample spans 100,000 to 150,000 clones, around 79% being singletons. The sequenced material came from PBMCs. All receptors come from a woman in her thirties or forties in good health and CMV-seropositive.

This clone was found once. The chain links TRBV2 to TRBJ1-2; 7 bases are shared with TRBD1. CDR1 SNHLY and CDR2 FYNNEI come from the germline V gene. Losses at the gene ends were 4 bases for V and 5 bases for J; bases not matched to a gene: 7. CDR3 length: 14 residues. CDR3 sequence: CASSVDRDSYGYTF. CDR3 in DNA: TGTGCCAGCAGTGTCGACCGGGACAGTTATGGCTACACCTTC.

The chain combines TRBV18 with TRBJ1-3; D not certain. This CDR3 comprises 13 residues. CDR1 and CDR2 (germline): KGHSH, LQKENI. V shed 0 bases and J shed 4 bases, with 4 bases lying between them. The CDR3 loop reads CASSPPAGNTIYF. CDR3 nucleotides: TGTGCCAGCTCACCACCGGCCGGAAACACCATATATTTT.

There are a few counts of this clone. Compared with germline, one end of the junction differs, possibly owing to a read error. The chain joins TRBV7-9 to TRBJ2-1, with a tentative D call TRBD2 (6 bases). The CDR3 length is 12 residues. The germline V gene has CDR1 SEHNR and CDR2 FQNEAQ (reference sequence). Here the CDR3 reads CSSSHDGGEQFF. The CDR3 DNA reads as TGTTCCAGCAGCCACGACGGGGGTGAGCAGTTCTTC.

The J gene is TRBJ2-7, the V gene TRBV7-2; TRBD2 agrees at 13 bases. After removal of 3 bases from V and 4 bases from J, the junction contained 3 bases not matched to a gene. The germline V gene encodes CDR1 SGHTA and CDR2 FQGNSA. The CDR3 runs to 15 residues. The CDR3 region has the DNA TGTGCCAGCAGCTTTTGGACTAGCGGGGGATACGAGCAGTACTTC. This codes for CASSFWTSGGYEQYF.

This rearrangement joins TRBV27 to TRBJ2-7, with unresolved D. V lost 1 base and J 0 bases, leaving 10 bases between the germline ends. Per the germline V gene, CDR1 is MNHEY and CDR2 is SMNVEV (reference sequence). The CDR3 has 15 residues. The CDR3 region has the DNA TGTGCCAGCAGTTTATATCGACAAAGCTCCTACGAGCAGTACTTC. Its protein product is CASSLYRQSSYEQYF.

The chain is built from TRBV4-3 and TRBJ2-1, with D perhaps matching TRBD1 (6 bases). With 3 bases removed from V and 10 bases from J, the gap between germline ends came to 13 bases. Per germline, CDR1 LGHNA and CDR2 YSLEER. The CDR3 has 13 residues. The CDR3 protein is CASSHYRVLEQFF. The CDR3 coding sequence is TGCGCCAGCAGCCACTACAGGGTTCTGGAGCAGTTCTTC.

The chain employs TRBV30 and TRBJ2-7; tentative D call: TRBD2 (5 bases). The V gene lost 2 bases and the J gene lost 2 bases, with 16 bases spanning the gap. The CDR3 has 15 amino acids. The germline V gene encodes CDR1 GTSNPN and CDR2 SVGIG (reference sequence). CDR3 residues: CAWSPFPYGAYEQYF. In nucleotides, the CDR3 is TGTGCCTGGAGTCCTTTCCCCTACGGGGCCTACGAGCAGTACTTC.

The chain carries TRBV6-6 and TRBJ2-7, with no clear D. Trimming left V 0 bases short and J 4 bases short, with 13 bases between. The CDR3 runs 15 residues. From germline, CDR1 is MNHNY and CDR2 SVGAGI (reference sequence). CDR3 nucleotide sequence: TGTGCCAGCAGTTACTCGCTCCACAGCCCTTACGAGCAGTACTTC. Protein sequence: CASSYSLHSPYEQYF.

The V and J genes are TRBV28 and TRBJ2-3, with TRBD1 matching over 7 bases. The CDR3 is made up of 15 amino acids. CDR1 and CDR2 (germline): MDHEN, SYDVKM. V was clipped by 2 bases and J by 2 bases; unmatched bases: 4. The CDR3 reads CASSLRGLDTDTQYF. CDR3 in DNA: TGTGCCAGCAGTTTAAGGGGGCTTGACACAGATACGCAGTATTTT.

The chain joins TRBV25-1 to TRBJ1-5; D unclear. Germline CDR1 reads MGHDK; CDR2 reads SYGVNS. V lost 2 bases, J lost 3 bases, and 8 bases lay in between. The CDR3 runs to 14 residues. The CDR3 DNA follows: TGTGCCAGCAGTGAAGGCAATCCCAATCAGCCCCAGCATTTT. Encoded protein: CASSEGNPNQPQHF.

V usage is TRBV18 and J usage is TRBJ2-7; 9 bases line up with TRBD1. Per the germline V gene, CDR1 is KGHSH and CDR2 is LQKENI. Germline trimming cut 1 base from V and 0 bases from J; bases unmatched to any gene: 16. This CDR3 contains 20 residues. The CDR3 sequence: CASSPQRVYLGTGSSYEQYF. DNA of the CDR3: TGTGCCAGCTCACCACAGCGGGTTTATTTAGGGACAGGGAGCTCCTACGAGCAGTACTTC. The entire variable domain, with the rest obtained from reference TRBV18 and TRBJ2-7, is as follows: NAGVMQNPRHLVRRRGQEARLRCSPMKGHSHVYWYRQLPEEGLKFMVYLQKENIIDESGMPKERFSAEFPKEGPSILRIQQVVRGDSAAYFCASSPQRVYLGTGSSYEQYFGPGTRLTVT.

The chain has TRBV7-8 and TRBJ1-5, with a weak D call TRBD1 (6 bases). From germline, CDR1 is SGHVS and CDR2 FQNEAQ. The CDR3 runs to 16 residues. V lost 0 bases to trimming and J lost 0 bases, with 9 bases between them. CDR3 in DNA: TGTGCCAGCAGCTTAGCGCGACAGGATAGCAATCAGCCCCAGCATTTT. Protein: CASSLARQDSNQPQHF.

This chain joins TRBV4-1 and TRBJ2-1; TRBD1 is a possible D gene (6 bases). The germline CDR1 and CDR2 sequences are MGHRA and YSYEKL. V lost 1 base and J lost 0, with 13 bases in between. The CDR3 totals 17 residues. In DNA form, the CDR3 reads TGCGCCAGCAGCCAAGGGGCCGGGACATCCTCCTACAATGAGCAGTTCTTC. It encodes CASSQGAGTSSYNEQFF.